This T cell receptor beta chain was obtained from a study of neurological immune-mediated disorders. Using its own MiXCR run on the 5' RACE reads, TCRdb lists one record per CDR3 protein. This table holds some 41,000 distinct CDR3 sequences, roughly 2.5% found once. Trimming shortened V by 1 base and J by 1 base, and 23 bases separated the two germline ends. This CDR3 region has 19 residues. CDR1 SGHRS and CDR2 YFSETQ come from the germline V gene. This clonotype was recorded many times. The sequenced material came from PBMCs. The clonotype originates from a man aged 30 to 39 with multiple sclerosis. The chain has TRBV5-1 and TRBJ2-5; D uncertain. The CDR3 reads CASSLNPGSLPQSQETQYF. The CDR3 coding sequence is TGCGCCAGCAGCTTGAATCCAGGAAGTTTACCTCAGAGCCAAGAGACCCAGTACTTC.